The rows below give T cell receptor beta chains drawn from one sample of a study of Graves' ophthalmopathy and Graves' hyperthyroidism. From the multiplex PCR reads, TCRdb called clonotypes with MiXCR, one entry per CDR3 protein. The data show around 1,200,000 distinct CDR3 sequences, with 36% seen just once and around 10% held by the top ten. Material for sequencing was peripheral blood or thyroid tissue (not recorded which). These receptors were obtained from an adult man with Graves' hyperthyroidism. Each CDR3 is given with its conserved first and last residue. The order of the fields is D gene, J gene, CDR3 length, V gene, clone size, CDR3 DNA, CDR3 protein. The D gene is left open where the match is weak. Size is stated for part of the rows, as once, few or many counts, or as a class when the clone is expanded.

TRBD1	TRBJ1-6	13	TRBV10-3	many	TGTGCCGTCAGGGACAGGCCCGAATCACCCCTCCACTTT	CAVRDRPESPLHF
TRBD1	TRBJ2-5	14	TRBV3-1	NA	TGTGCCAGCAGCCAAACTGACAGGGAAGAGACCCAGTACTTC	CASSQTDREETQYF
NA	TRBJ1-1	15	TRBV5-1	few	TGCGCCAGCACCCAAAGCACAGGGATGAACACTGAAGCTTTCTTT	CASTQSTGMNTEAFF
NA	TRBJ1-1	13	TRBV7-8	NA	TGTGCCAGCAGCTTGGGTAAGGGCACTGAAGCTTTCTTT	CASSLGKGTEAFF
NA	TRBJ2-7	12	TRBV29-1	many	TGCAGCGTTAAACCGGGCCCCTACGAGCAGTACTTC	CSVKPGPYEQYF
NA	TRBJ1-2	14	TRBV12-3/TRBV12-4	NA	TGTGCCAGCAGTCCCCTAGATAGGGACCATGGCTACACCTTC	CASSPLDRDHGYTF
NA	TRBJ1-5	15	TRBV7-2	NA	TGTGCCAGCAGCTTCTCCGGGACAACAAATCAGCCCCAGCATTTT	CASSFSGTTNQPQHF
TRBD1	TRBJ1-2	13	TRBV20-1	NA	TGCAGTGCTAGCGCTGGACAGGACTATGGCTACACCTTC	CSASAGQDYGYTF
NA	TRBJ2-7	14	TRBV7-2	few	TGTGCCAGCAGCCCGACCCTGAGCTCCTACGAGCAGTACTTC	CASSPTLSSYEQYF
NA	TRBJ2-5	14	TRBV2	NA	TGTGCCAGCAGCGGACAGTACACCGGGGAGACCCAGTACTTC	CASSGQYTGETQYF
TRBD1	TRBJ1-1	17	TRBV9	NA	TGTGCCAGCAGCGTCCGGGACAGGGTGGGGTATAACACTGAAGCTTTCTTT	CASSVRDRVGYNTEAFF
NA	TRBJ1-1	14	TRBV7-3	many	TGTGCCAGCAGCTTAAACCCGGAGGGACCTGAAGCTTTCTTT	CASSLNPEGPEAFF
TRBD2	TRBJ2-7	18	TRBV2	NA	TGTGCCAGCAGTGAAAGGTCTAGCGGGAGGGTCTTGTCATACGAGCAGTACTTC	CASSERSSGRVLSYEQYF
NA	TRBJ1-2	13	TRBV15	NA	TGTGCCACCAGAACCACTCCTAACTATGGCTACACCTTC	CATRTTPNYGYTF
NA	TRBJ2-6	15	TRBV7-9	NA	TGTGCCAGCAGGAAAGGGGTCTCTGGGGCCAACGTCCTGACTTTC	CASRKGVSGANVLTF
NA	TRBJ2-7	14	TRBV9	NA	TGTGCCAGCAGCTTAGTTGTAGGCTCAGGCGAGCAGTACTTC	CASSLVVGSGEQYF
TRBD1	TRBJ1-6	14	TRBV29-1	NA	TGCAGCAGTTACGGGACAGGAGCTGGTTCACCCCTCCACTTT	CSSYGTGAGSPLHF
NA	TRBJ2-5	13	TRBV29-1	NA	TGCAGCGTTGATGCAGGGACCCAAGAGACCCAGTACTTC	CSVDAGTQETQYF
NA	TRBJ2-2	14	TRBV29-1	many	TGCAGCGTTGCAAGGGGAAAGGACACCGGGGAGCTGTTTTTT	CSVARGKDTGELFF
TRBD1	TRBJ2-7	14	TRBV7-9	NA	TGTGCCAGCAGCCCAACAGGGGGGCGCGGCGAGCAGTACTTC	CASSPTGGRGEQYF
NA	TRBJ1-1	13	TRBV10-3	NA	TGTGCCACGTCAGGTAACGAGGACACTGAAGCTTTCTTT	CATSGNEDTEAFF
NA	TRBJ1-2	13	TRBV6-1	NA	TGTGCCAGCAGTGCAGCAGGAAACTATGGCTACACCTTC	CASSAAGNYGYTF
NA	TRBJ1-6	16	TRBV7-8	few	TGTGCCAGCAGCTTAGCGGGACCCTCCTATAATTCACCCCTCCACTTT	CASSLAGPSYNSPLHF
NA	TRBJ2-7	16	TRBV25-1	many	TGTGCCAGCAGTGATATGGGAGGGGGAGCGGCCTACGAGCAGTACTTC	CASSDMGGGAAYEQYF
NA	TRBJ1-6	14	TRBV12-3/TRBV12-4	few	TGTGCCAGCAGTTCCCCCCGTCGGACCTCACCCCTCCACTTT	CASSSPRRTSPLHF
TRBD1	TRBJ1-1	15	TRBV14	once	TGTGCCAGCAGCCCAAACAGGGGATCTGGCACTGAAGCTTTCTTT	CASSPNRGSGTEAFF
NA	TRBJ1-1	8	TRBV2	NA	TGTGCCGGGGAAGAAGCTTTCTTT	CAGEEAFF
NA	TRBJ1-2	17	TRBV7-9	many	TGTGCCAGCAGCTTCCCGGTTCGGGAAGGGTTTTTCTATGGCTACACCTTC	CASSFPVREGFFYGYTF
NA	TRBJ1-1	12	TRBV7-2	few	TGTGCCAGCAGTTATGGGAAAACTGAAGCTTTCTTT	CASSYGKTEAFF
NA	TRBJ2-5	15	TRBV29-1	many	TGCAGCGTTGCTTCGGTTCCCAACGCGGGGGAGACCCAGTACTTC	CSVASVPNAGETQYF
TRBD1	TRBJ1-2	14	TRBV12-3/TRBV12-4	NA	TGTGCCAGCAGCTGGGACAGGAAAATGGACCGCTACACCTTC	CASSWDRKMDRYTF
TRBD2	TRBJ2-5	15	TRBV19	NA	TGTGCCAGTAGTATCGCGGGAGGGGATCAAGAGACCCAGTACTTC	CASSIAGGDQETQYF
NA	TRBJ2-7	15	TRBV4-2	NA	TGTGCCAGCAGCCCAGGGGCGGATACAGCCCACGAGCAGTGCTTC	CASSPGADTAHEQCF
TRBD2	TRBJ2-5	16	TRBV7-6	NA	TGTGCCAGCAGCTCCGGGACTAGGGGAACCGGGGAGACCCAGTACTTC	CASSSGTRGTGETQYF
NA	TRBJ1-4	16	TRBV5-4	NA	TGTGCCAGCAGCTTGGCCGGGACCGGAAGAAGCGAAGAACTGTTTTTT	CASSLAGTGRSEELFF
NA	TRBJ2-2	16	TRBV4-3	NA	TGCGCCAGCAGCCAAGATGCTTTCCTGAACACCGGGGAGCTGTTTTTT	CASSQDAFLNTGELFF
NA	TRBJ1-2	10	TRBV29-1	NA	TGCAGCGTTCCCGGGAGAGGCTACACCTTC	CSVPGRGYTF
TRBD2	TRBJ2-7	14	TRBV6-6	NA	TGTGCCAGCAGTTATACTAGCGGGATAGACGAGCAGTACTTC	CASSYTSGIDEQYF
TRBD1	TRBJ2-2	17	TRBV12-3/TRBV12-4	few	TGTGCCAGCATCCGAGCCCGGGGACAGGAGAACACCGGGGAGCTGTTTTTT	CASIRARGQENTGELFF
NA	TRBJ1-6	13	TRBV6-5	many	TGTGCCAGCAGCCGGGGATATAATTCACCCCTCCACTTT	CASSRGYNSPLHF
NA	TRBJ1-1	13	TRBV2	many	TGTGCCAGCAGAGGCTTTCCGAACACTGAAGCTTTCTTT	CASRGFPNTEAFF
TRBD1	TRBJ1-5	13	TRBV30	NA	TGTGCCTGGAGGGACAGGGTGGGCCAGCCCCAGCATTTT	CAWRDRVGQPQHF
TRBD1	TRBJ1-6	16	TRBV6-5	many	TGTGCCAGCAGTTACTCCAAAACAGGGGGTAATTCACCCCTCCACTTT	CASSYSKTGGNSPLHF
TRBD1	TRBJ1-4	14	TRBV4-3	NA	TGCACCAGCAGCCAGGAAACAGGGGGAGGAAAACTGTTTTTT	CTSSQETGGGKLFF
TRBD1	TRBJ1-1	14	TRBV7-2	many	TGTGCCAGCAGCCCTCGACAGGGGGCCGCTGAAGCTTTCTTT	CASSPRQGAAEAFF
NA	TRBJ2-2	16	TRBV5-1	many	TGCGCCAGCAGCTTGGTAGCAGCGGCGGTCATCGGGGAGCTGTTTTTT	CASSLVAAAVIGELFF
NA	TRBJ2-5	10	TRBV2	few	TGTGCCAGCGGGATCGGGACCCAGTACTTC	CASGIGTQYF
TRBD1	TRBJ1-5	16	TRBV19	many	TGTGCCAGTAGACAAAAGAGGGGACAGAGTAGTCAGCCCCAGCATTTT	CASRQKRGQSSQPQHF
NA	TRBJ2-7	13	TRBV7-8	many	TGTGCCAGCAGCCTTAGACTAGTTCCCGAGCAGTACTTT	CASSLRLVPEQYF
TRBD2	TRBJ2-7	14	TRBV4-2	few	TGTGCCAGCAGCCAAGATGAACTAGCGGGCGAGCAGTACTTC	CASSQDELAGEQYF
NA	TRBJ1-1	14	TRBV20-1	few	TGCAGTGCTCGACCACGGGTGGGGAACACTGAAGCTTTCTTT	CSARPRVGNTEAFF
TRBD1	TRBJ1-5	15	TRBV7-2	many	TGTGCCAGCAGCTTGTCCGGACAGGGGTATCAGCCCCAGCATTTT	CASSLSGQGYQPQHF
NA	TRBJ1-2	13	TRBV10-3	NA	TGTGCCAGCAGTTACTCTTCGCCCCCAGGGTACACCTTC	CASSYSSPPGYTF
TRBD2	TRBJ2-5	19	TRBV7-9	few	TGTGCCAGCAGCTCAAACATCCAGGACTGGCGCGGGAGTGGGGAGACCCAGTACTTC	CASSSNIQDWRGSGETQYF